The 25 T cell receptor beta chains in this list originate from one sample, sequenced in a study of blood T cell repertoires in COVID-19. The protocol was immunoSEQ multiplex PCR, while the TCRdb copy is restricted to in-frame clones and leaves out a portion. The sample includes 200,000 to 250,000 clones, 88% of them seen just once. The sample was PBMCs or T cells enriched from blood (not recorded which). Source of these receptors: a woman aged 30 to 39 who had recovered from COVID-19.

The CDR3 coding sequence is TGTGCCAGCAGCCAAAGTCGACAGGGAGGCTACACCTTC. It is translated as CASSQSRQGGYTF. The chain has TRBV14 and TRBJ1-2, with 7 bases matching TRBD1. V shed 2 bases, J shed 8 bases, and the junction held 5 bases outside the gene matches. The CDR3 loop spans 13 amino acids. The germline gives CDR1 SGHDN, CDR2 FVKESK.

J is TRBJ2-1 and V is TRBV5-1, with TRBD2 matching 14 bases. The V gene's germline CDR1 is SGHRS and CDR2 YFSETQ. V shed 4 bases, J shed 8 bases, and the junction held 11 bases outside the gene matches. This CDR3 is built from 17 residues. The CDR3 loop is CASSLRSGTSGGDEQFF. In nucleotides, the CDR3 is TGCGCCAGCAGCCTCCGATCCGGGACTAGCGGGGGTGATGAGCAGTTCTTC.

The V gene is TRBV5-1, the J gene TRBJ1-2; D unclear. Germline loops: CDR1 SGHRS, CDR2 YFSETQ. V was cut by 0 bases and J by 8 bases, with 5 bases left in between. CDR3 size: 11 residues. CDR3 sequence: CASSLAGGYTF. In DNA form, the CDR3 reads TGCGCCAGCAGCTTGGCGGGGGGCTACACCTTC.

J is TRBJ1-1 and V is TRBV12-5, with D unresolved. The germline V gene encodes CDR1 LGHNT and CDR2 FRNRAP. Trimming pared 5 bases from V and 1 base from J, leaving 14 bases between. The CDR3 runs to 15 residues. The CDR3 spells CASGPPPGTNTEAFF. The CDR3 DNA follows: TGTGCTAGTGGTCCTCCCCCGGGAACGAACACTGAAGCTTTCTTT.

This chain joins TRBV6-5 and TRBJ1-4; D remains ambiguous. Germline CDR1 and CDR2: MNHEY and SVGAGI. V was cut by 6 bases and J by 1 base, with 9 bases left in between. There are 14 residues in the CDR3. DNA for the CDR3: TGTGCCAGCAGCCTCCAGTTAACTAATGAAAAACTGTTTTTT. Translating gives CASSLQLTNEKLFF.

The rearrangement uses TRBV7-8 and TRBJ1-2; a weak D match, TRBD1 (5 bases). V was cut by 5 bases and J by 3 bases, with 13 bases left in between. Germline V CDR1 and CDR2: SGHVS, FQNEAQ. The CDR3 extends over 14 amino acids. The CDR3 nucleotides read TGTGCCAGCAGCCTAACAGGCCTTGACTATGGCTACACCTTC. This gives the protein CASSLTGLDYGYTF.

This clone appeared a few times. The genes are TRBV2 and TRBJ1-2; the match to TRBD1 covers 7 bases. CDR3 length: 13 amino acids. Trimming took 7 bases from V and 2 from J; bases not matched to a gene: 4. The V gene's germline CDR1 is SNHLY and CDR2 FYNNEI. CDR3 loop: CASNPTGNYGYTF. The CDR3 DNA is TGTGCCAGCAACCCGACAGGGAACTATGGCTACACCTTC.

The V gene is TRBV7-2, the J gene TRBJ2-3, with 12 bases identical to TRBD2. The CDR3 loop spans 16 amino acids. J was trimmed by 1 base and V by 4 bases; bases with no gene match: 3. Per germline, CDR1 SGHTA and CDR2 FQGNSA. The CDR3 DNA is TGTGCCAGCAGCTCCCTAGCGGGGGGGCGCACAGATACGCAGTATTTT. It translates to CASSSLAGGRTDTQYF.

The chain links TRBV7-2 to TRBJ1-6; a possible D gene is TRBD1 (6 bases). The CDR3 extends over 15 amino acids. Germline CDR1 and CDR2: SGHTA and FQGNSA. V dropped 7 bases and J dropped 10 bases, with 20 bases sitting between them. CDR3 sequence (DNA): TGTGCCAGCAACACCGCCCTGGCAGGGGAGTCACCCCTCCACTTT. The encoded protein is CASNTALAGESPLHF.

The chain employs TRBV6-2 or TRBV6-3 and TRBJ1-1; D call uncertain. Germline V gives CDR1 MNHEY, CDR2 SVGEGT. Trimming cost V 4 bases and J 8 bases, with 14 bases left between them. The CDR3 is made up of 13 amino acids. For the CDR3, the DNA is TGTGCCAGCAGTTTCCTAGGCGGGTCGGAAGCTTTCTTT. Residues: CASSFLGGSEAFF.

The chain has TRBV27 and TRBJ1-6; 7 bases are shared with TRBD1. Germline CDR1 reads MNHEY; CDR2 reads SMNVEV (reference sequence). After removal of 0 bases from V and 9 bases from J, the junction contained 5 bases not matched to a gene. The CDR3 is 15 amino acids. CDR3 bases: TGTGCCAGCAGTTTATCGTTAAAGGGGGCTTCACCCCTCCACTTT. Translation gives CASSLSLKGASPLHF.

The V call is TRBV15, the J call TRBJ1-6; 10 bases align to TRBD1. The CDR3 length is 17 residues. J gave up 6 bases and V 1 base, and 6 bases lay outside the gene matches. Germline V gene lookup returns CDR1 LNHNV and CDR2 YYDKDF (reference sequence). CDR3 coding DNA: TGTGCCACCAGCAGAGCTGGGGGACAGGGGAGTAATTCACCCCTCCACTTT. This gives the protein CATSRAGGQGSNSPLHF.

CDR3 in amino acids: CASSLYQGPGNTIYF. CDR3 coding DNA: TGTGCCAGCAGCTTATATCAGGGTCCCGGAAACACCATATATTTT. This chain uses TRBV7-2 with TRBJ1-3; D is perhaps TRBD1 (5 bases). Germline assignment: CDR1 SGHTA and CDR2 FQGNSA. The V and J ends lost 2 bases and 4 bases respectively, with 12 bases between them. The CDR3 loop spans 15 amino acids.

This clone turned up a few times. CDR3 sequence: CASTIIPATEAFF. The DNA of the CDR3 is TGTGCCAGCACCATCATACCAGCGACTGAAGCTTTCTTT. This rearrangement joins TRBV12-3 or TRBV12-4 to TRBJ1-1; D is unclear. Trimming pared 7 bases from V and 5 bases from J, leaving 14 bases between. The CDR3 spans 13 residues.

This clone was observed a single time. The rearrangement uses TRBV5-4 and TRBJ1-3; TRBD1 agrees at 8 bases. Germline loops: CDR1 SGHNT, CDR2 YYREEE (reference sequence). J was trimmed by 10 bases and V by 5 bases; bases with no gene match: 11. The CDR3 runs to 14 residues. CDR3 amino acids: CASSSQGELKTIYF. The CDR3 DNA sequence: TGTGCCAGCAGTTCACAGGGGGAACTAAAAACCATATATTTT.

The CDR3 nucleotides are TGTGCCAGCAGTTTAGAGACAGGGGATGGCTACACCTTC. It codes for CASSLETGDGYTF. V and J are TRBV12-3 or TRBV12-4 and TRBJ1-2; TRBD1 aligns across 8 bases. With V trimmed by 1 base and J by 6 bases, 1 base remained unmatched. The CDR3 sequence is 13 residues long.

A few counts support this clone. This chain connects TRBV7-2 to TRBJ2-7; 11 bases align to TRBD2. The germline gives CDR1 SGHTA, CDR2 FQGNSA. The CDR3 is 15 amino acids. V shed 7 bases, J shed 3 bases, and the junction held 8 bases outside the gene matches. The CDR3 protein is CASTPSLAGDYEQYF. Here the CDR3 DNA reads TGTGCCAGCACCCCGTCACTAGCGGGGGACTACGAGCAGTACTTC.

J is TRBJ1-1 and V is TRBV27; D unclear. V was cut by 0 bases and J by 1 base, with 9 bases left in between. Germline values: CDR1 MNHEY, CDR2 SMNVEV (reference sequence). The CDR3 is made up of 15 amino acids. The CDR3 region is CASSLSLTGNTEAFF. The CDR3 bases are TGTGCCAGCAGTTTATCTCTTACCGGGAACACTGAAGCTTTCTTT.

This sequence joins TRBV11-2 and TRBJ1-1; TRBD1 aligns across 8 bases. Germline V lookup: CDR1 SGHAT, CDR2 FQNNGV. Trimming at V came to 5 bases and at J to 10 bases, leaving 18 bases not matched to a gene. The CDR3 is 16 residues long. The CDR3 bases are TGTGCCAGCAGCAGCTCCTTCTTGGACAGGGCCCAGGGAGCTTTCTTT. It codes for CASSSSFLDRAQGAFF.

The V gene is TRBV7-3, the J gene TRBJ2-3; possibly TRBD1 for D (6 bases). Between the trimmed V and J ends, which lost 5 bases and 2 bases, there was a span of 14 bases. Germline V gene data show CDR1 as SGHTA and CDR2 as FQGTGA. The CDR3 has 15 residues. The CDR3 loop is CASSPDSGSTDTQYF. CDR3 sequence (DNA): TGTGCCAGCAGCCCGGACAGCGGATCCACAGATACGCAGTATTTT.

With regard to this clone: Other DNA variants within this sample encode the same CDR3. This chain uses TRBV11-3 with TRBJ2-2; the match to TRBD2 covers 7 bases. Germline V gene data show CDR1 as SGHNT and CDR2 as YENEEA. The CDR3 totals 15 residues. V gave up 1 base and J gave up 2 bases; unmatched junction bases: 1. CDR3 DNA sequence: TGTGCCAGCAGCTTAGCGGGGGGTAACACCGGGGAGCTGTTTTTT. Translating gives CASSLAGGNTGELFF.

The chain is built from TRBV6-2 or TRBV6-3 and TRBJ1-5, with D unresolved. Germline CDR1 and CDR2: MNHEY and SVGEGT. The CDR3 extends over 14 amino acids. Trimming shortened V by 0 bases and J by 6 bases, and 9 bases separated the two germline ends. Here the CDR3 reads CASSYSRDIQPQHF. CDR3 nucleotide sequence: TGTGCCAGCAGTTACTCGAGGGATATTCAGCCCCAGCATTTT.

This chain uses TRBV9 with TRBJ1-3; TRBD1 agrees at 7 bases. The junction had 2 bases not matched to a gene; V was cut back by 2 bases and J by 0 bases. The germline V gene encodes CDR1 SGDLS and CDR2 YYNGEE. This CDR3 spans 15 amino acids. In DNA form, the CDR3 reads TGTGCCAGCAGCGTCGGGACAGTCTCTGGAAACACCATATATTTT. Translated, it gives CASSVGTVSGNTIYF.

V is TRBV18 and J is TRBJ1-4; 7 bases map to TRBD1. The CDR3 runs 15 residues. Germline V lookup: CDR1 KGHSH, CDR2 LQKENI. With V trimmed by 0 bases and J by 8 bases, 6 bases remained unmatched. CDR3 amino acids: CASSPPEGTVEKLFF. The CDR3 nucleotides are TGTGCCAGCTCACCACCGGAAGGGACAGTCGAAAAACTGTTTTTT.

J is TRBJ1-5 and V is TRBV7-8; D ambiguous. There are 14 residues in the CDR3. Germline V lookup: CDR1 SGHVS, CDR2 FQNEAQ. The germline V and J ends were trimmed by 3 bases and 7 bases, with 13 bases remaining between them. CDR3 residues: CASSFPGMEQPQHF. The CDR3 region has the DNA TGTGCCAGCAGCTTTCCGGGTATGGAACAGCCCCAGCATTTT.